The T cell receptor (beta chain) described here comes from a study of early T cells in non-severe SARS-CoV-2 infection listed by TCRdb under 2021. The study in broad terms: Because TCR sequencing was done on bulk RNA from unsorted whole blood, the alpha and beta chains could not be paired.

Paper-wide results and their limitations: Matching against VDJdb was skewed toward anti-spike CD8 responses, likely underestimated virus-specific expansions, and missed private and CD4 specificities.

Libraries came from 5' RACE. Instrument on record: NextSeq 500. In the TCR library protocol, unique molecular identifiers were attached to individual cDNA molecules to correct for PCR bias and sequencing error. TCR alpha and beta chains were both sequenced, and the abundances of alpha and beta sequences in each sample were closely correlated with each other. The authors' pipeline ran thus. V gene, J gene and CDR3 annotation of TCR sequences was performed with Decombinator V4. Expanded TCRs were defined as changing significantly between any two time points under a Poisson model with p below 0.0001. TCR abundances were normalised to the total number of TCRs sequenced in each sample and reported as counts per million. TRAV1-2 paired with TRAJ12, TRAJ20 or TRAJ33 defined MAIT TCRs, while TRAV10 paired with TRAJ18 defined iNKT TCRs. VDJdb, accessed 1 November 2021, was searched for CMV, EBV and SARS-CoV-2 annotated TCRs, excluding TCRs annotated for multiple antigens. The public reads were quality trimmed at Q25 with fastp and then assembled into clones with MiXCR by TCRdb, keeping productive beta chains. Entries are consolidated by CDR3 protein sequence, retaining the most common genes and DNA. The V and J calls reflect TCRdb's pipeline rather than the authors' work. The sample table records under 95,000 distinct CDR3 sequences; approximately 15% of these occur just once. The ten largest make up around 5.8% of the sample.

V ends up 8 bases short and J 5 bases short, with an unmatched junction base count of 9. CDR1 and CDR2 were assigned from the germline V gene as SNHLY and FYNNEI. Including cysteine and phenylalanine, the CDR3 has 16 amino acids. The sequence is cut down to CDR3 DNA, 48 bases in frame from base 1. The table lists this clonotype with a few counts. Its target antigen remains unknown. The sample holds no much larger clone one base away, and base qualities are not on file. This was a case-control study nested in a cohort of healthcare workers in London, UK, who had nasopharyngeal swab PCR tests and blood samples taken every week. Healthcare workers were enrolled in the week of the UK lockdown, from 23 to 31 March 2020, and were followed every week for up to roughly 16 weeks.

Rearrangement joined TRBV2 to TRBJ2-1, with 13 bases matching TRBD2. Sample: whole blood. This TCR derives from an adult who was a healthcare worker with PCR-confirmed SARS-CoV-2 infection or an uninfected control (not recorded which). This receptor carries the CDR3 CASLILGTSGNNEQFF. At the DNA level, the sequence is TGTGCCAGCTTAATTCTTGGGACTAGCGGGAACAATGAGCAGTTCTTC. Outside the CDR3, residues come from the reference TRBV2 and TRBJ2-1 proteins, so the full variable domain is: EPEVTQTPSHQVTQMGQEVILRCVPISNHLYFYWYRQILGQKVEFLVSFYNNEISEKSEIFDDQFSVERPDGSNFTLKIRSTKLEDSAMYFCASLILGTSGNNEQFFGPGTRLTVL.